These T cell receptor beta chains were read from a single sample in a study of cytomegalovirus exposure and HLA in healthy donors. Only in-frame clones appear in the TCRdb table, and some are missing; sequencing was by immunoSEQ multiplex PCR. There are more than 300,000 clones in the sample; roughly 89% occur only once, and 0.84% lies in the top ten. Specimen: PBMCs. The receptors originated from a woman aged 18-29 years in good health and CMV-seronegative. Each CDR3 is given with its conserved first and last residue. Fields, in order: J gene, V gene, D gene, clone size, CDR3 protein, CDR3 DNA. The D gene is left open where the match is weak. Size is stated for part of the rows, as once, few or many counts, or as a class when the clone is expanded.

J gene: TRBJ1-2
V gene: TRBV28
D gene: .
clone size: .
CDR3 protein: CASSPPSGHIYGYTF
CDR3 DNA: TGTGCCAGCAGTCCCCCCTCGGGACACATCTATGGCTACACCTTC

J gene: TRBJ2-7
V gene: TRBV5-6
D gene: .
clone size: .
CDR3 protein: CASHRRARINEQYF
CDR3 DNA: TGTGCCAGCCATCGGAGGGCACGGATAAACGAGCAGTACTTC

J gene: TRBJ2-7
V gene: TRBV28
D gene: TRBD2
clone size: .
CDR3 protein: CASSPVGLARYF
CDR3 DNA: TGTGCCAGCAGCCCCGTGGGACTAGCCCGGTACTTC

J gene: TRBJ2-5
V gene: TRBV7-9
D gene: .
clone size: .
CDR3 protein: CASSIQAGVQETQYF
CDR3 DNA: TGTGCCAGCAGCATTCAGGCAGGGGTCCAAGAGACCCAGTACTTC

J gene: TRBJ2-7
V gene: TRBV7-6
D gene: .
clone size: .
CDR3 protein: CASSLGGGGYEQYF
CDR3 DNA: TGTGCCAGCAGCTTAGGGGGGGGCGGCTACGAGCAGTACTTC

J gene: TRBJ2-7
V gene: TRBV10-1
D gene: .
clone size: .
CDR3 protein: CASIAGRSYEQYF
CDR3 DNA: TGCGCCAGCATCGCGGGGCGCTCCTACGAGCAGTACTTC

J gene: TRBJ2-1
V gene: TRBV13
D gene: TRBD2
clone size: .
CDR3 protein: CASSLDGGTYNEQFF
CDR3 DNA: TGTGCCAGCAGCTTAGACGGGGGGACCTACAATGAGCAGTTCTTC

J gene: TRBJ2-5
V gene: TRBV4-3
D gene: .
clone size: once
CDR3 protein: CASSQTQGGETQYF
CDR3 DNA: TGCGCCAGCAGCCAAACACAGGGCGGAGAGACCCAGTACTTC

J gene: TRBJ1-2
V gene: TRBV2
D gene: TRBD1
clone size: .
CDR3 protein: CASSVGQGPLQWGYTF
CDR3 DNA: TGTGCCAGCAGTGTAGGACAGGGGCCCTTACAGTGGGGCTACACCTTC

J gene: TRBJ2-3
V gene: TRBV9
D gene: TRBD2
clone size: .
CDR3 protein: CASSVGGLAADTQYF
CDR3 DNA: TGTGCCAGCAGCGTAGGGGGACTAGCCGCAGATACGCAGTATTTT

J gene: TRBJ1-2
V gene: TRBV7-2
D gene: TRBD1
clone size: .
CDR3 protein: CASSPDRVKGYTF
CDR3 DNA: TGTGCCAGCAGCCCGGACAGGGTAAAAGGCTACACCTTC

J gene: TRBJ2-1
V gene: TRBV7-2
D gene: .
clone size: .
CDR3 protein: CASSNEGAYNEQFF
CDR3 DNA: TGTGCCAGCAGCAACGAGGGGGCCTACAATGAGCAGTTCTTC

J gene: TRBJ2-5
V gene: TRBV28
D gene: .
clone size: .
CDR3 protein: CASSLKKGRGETQYF
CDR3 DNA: TGTGCCAGCAGTTTAAAAAAGGGACGGGGGGAGACCCAGTACTTC

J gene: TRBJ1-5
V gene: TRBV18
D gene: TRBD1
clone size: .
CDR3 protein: CASSPGQGGQPQHF
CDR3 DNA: TGTGCCAGCTCACCGGGACAGGGAGGGCAGCCCCAGCATTTT

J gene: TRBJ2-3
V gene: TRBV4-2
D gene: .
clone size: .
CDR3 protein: CASSQDQGPTDTQYF
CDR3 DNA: TGTGCCAGCAGCCAAGATCAGGGGCCCACAGATACGCAGTATTTT

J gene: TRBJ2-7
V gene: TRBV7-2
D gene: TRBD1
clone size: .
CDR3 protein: CASRVAGTGMTEQYF
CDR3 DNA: TGTGCCAGCAGAGTCGCCGGGACAGGGATGACCGAGCAGTACTTC

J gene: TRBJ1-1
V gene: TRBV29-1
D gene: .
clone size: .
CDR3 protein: CSVGQLNTEAFF
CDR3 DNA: TGCAGCGTTGGACAGTTGAACACTGAAGCTTTCTTT

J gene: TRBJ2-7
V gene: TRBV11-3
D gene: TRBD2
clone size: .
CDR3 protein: CASSHPTSGSSYEQYF
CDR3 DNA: TGTGCCAGCAGCCATCCGACTAGCGGGAGTTCCTACGAGCAGTACTTC

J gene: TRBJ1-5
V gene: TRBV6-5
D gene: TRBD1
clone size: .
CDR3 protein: CASRSGGHQPQHF
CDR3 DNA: TGTGCCAGCAGGTCAGGGGGGCATCAGCCCCAGCATTTT

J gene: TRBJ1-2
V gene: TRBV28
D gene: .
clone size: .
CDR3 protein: CASSPPGLYSNYGYTF
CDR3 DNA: TGTGCCAGTTCGCCCCCCGGACTGTATTCTAACTATGGCTACACCTTC

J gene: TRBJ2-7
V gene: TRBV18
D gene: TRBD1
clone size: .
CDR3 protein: CASSPPRDRGRYEQYF
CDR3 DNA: TGTGCCAGCTCACCACCGAGGGACAGGGGGAGGTACGAGCAGTACTTC

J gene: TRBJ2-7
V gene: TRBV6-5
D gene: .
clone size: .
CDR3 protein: CASSPGGRDHEQYF
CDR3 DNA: TGTGCCAGCAGCCCCGGGGGAAGGGATCACGAGCAGTACTTC

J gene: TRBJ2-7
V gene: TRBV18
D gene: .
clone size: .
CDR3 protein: CASSPGPTYEQYF
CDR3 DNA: TGTGCCAGCTCACCAGGGCCCACCTACGAGCAGTACTTC

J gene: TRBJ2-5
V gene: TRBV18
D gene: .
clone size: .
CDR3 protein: CASSPSLEETQYF
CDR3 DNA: TGTGCCAGCTCACCATCCCTAGAAGAGACCCAGTACTTC

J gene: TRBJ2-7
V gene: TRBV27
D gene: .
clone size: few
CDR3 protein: CASSRTASTYEQYF
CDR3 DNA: TGTGCCAGCAGCCGGACAGCTTCAACCTACGAGCAGTACTTC

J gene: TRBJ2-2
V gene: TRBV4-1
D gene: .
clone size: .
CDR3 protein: CASSQGTDLTGELFF
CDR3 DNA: TGCGCCAGCAGCCAAGGGACAGACCTCACCGGGGAGCTGTTTTTT

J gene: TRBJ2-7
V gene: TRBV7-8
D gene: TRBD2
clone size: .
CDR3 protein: CASSFQTREGPNEQYF
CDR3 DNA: TGTGCCAGCAGCTTTCAGACGCGGGAGGGCCCTAACGAGCAGTACTTC

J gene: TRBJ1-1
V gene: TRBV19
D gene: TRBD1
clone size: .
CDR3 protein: CASRWTGYSNTEAFF
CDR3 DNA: TGTGCCAGTAGGTGGACAGGGTATTCAAACACTGAAGCTTTCTTT

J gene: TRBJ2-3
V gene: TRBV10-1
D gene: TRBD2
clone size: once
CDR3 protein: CASSEFSGLAGGPCTDTQYF
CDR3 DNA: TGCGCCAGCAGTGAGTTTTCGGGACTAGCGGGAGGCCCCTGCACAGATACGCAGTATTTT

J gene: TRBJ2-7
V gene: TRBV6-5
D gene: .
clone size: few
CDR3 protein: CASSYVAQGHNYEQYF
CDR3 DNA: TGTGCCAGCAGTTACGTCGCCCAGGGACACAATTACGAGCAGTACTTC

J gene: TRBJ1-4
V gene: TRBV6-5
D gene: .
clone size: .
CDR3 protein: CASSSRGGEKLFF
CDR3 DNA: TGTGCCAGCAGTTCCCGGGGGGGCGAAAAACTGTTTTTT

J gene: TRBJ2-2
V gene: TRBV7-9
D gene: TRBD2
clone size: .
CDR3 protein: CAPTFPTSGRTNTGELFF
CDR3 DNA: TGTGCCCCAACCTTCCCAACTAGCGGGAGGACCAACACCGGGGAGCTGTTTTTT

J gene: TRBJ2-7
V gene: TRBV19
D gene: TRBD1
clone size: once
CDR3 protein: CASSDRGQWEQYF
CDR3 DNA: TGTGCCAGCAGTGACAGGGGGCAGTGGGAGCAGTACTTC

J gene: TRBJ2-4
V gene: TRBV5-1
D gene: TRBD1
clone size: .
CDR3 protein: CASTEQGGLAKNIQYF
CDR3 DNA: TGCGCCAGCACCGAACAGGGGGGACTAGCCAAAAACATTCAGTACTTC

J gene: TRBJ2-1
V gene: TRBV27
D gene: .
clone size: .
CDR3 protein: CASSPGTVYNEQFF
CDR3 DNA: TGTGCCAGCAGTCCGGGGACTGTATACAATGAGCAGTTCTTC

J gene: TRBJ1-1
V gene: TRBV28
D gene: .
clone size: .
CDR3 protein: CASSLEQTNTEAFF
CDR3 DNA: TGTGCCAGCAGTTTAGAACAGACGAACACTGAAGCTTTCTTT

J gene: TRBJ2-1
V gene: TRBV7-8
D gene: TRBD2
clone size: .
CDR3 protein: CASSFPNPGLAGGSSYNEQFF
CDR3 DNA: TGTGCCAGCAGCTTTCCAAACCCGGGACTAGCGGGAGGATCTTCCTACAATGAGCAGTTCTTC